The T cell receptor beta chain described here comes from a study of shared clonotypes between healthy human individuals (dated by TCRdb to about 2020). Background for the entire study: The cohort comprised two women and a few men aged 18 to 49 years. Leukapheresis yielded between about 0.8 and 8.9 billion PBMCs per donor. For each donor, three plates each were used for CD4 naive and CD4 memory, two plates were used for CD8 naive, and one plate was used for CD8 memory. Libraries were prepared and TCR repertoires were sequenced by different laboratories using diverse techniques, in order to increase sequencing depth and limit assay-specific biases. Blood TCR repertoires of roughly five healthy adults were deeply sequenced to estimate repertoire size and the extent of clonotype sharing between individuals. Study-wide conclusions, independent of this receptor: Compared with non-shared clonotypes, clonotypes shared by all four sorted-subset donors had higher generation probabilities. Based on pairwise subsampling, the degree of clonotype sharing among donors was expected to be affected by sequencing depth. When several donors were compared, the shared fraction of clonotypes was about 5.4% for naive CD4, 3.5% to 4% for naive CD8, 2% to 2.5% for memory CD4, and 0.4% for memory CD8. The small number of donors limited the genetic and exposure-history diversity represented. Sampling was restricted to blood, and TCR repertoires in tissue are likely to differ from TCR repertoires in blood. Rarefaction of sorted-subset datasets indicated incomplete sequencing despite the large sequencing depth. Estimated clonotype richness was generally larger for naive than for memory subsets.

Donors were healthy HIV-negative adults with no recently reported acute infections or vaccinations. Only Caucasian adults living in Nashville, Tennessee, USA were represented among the donors. CD4+ T cells were enriched by magnetic negative selection; naive cells were then positively selected on CD45RA, and the negative fraction formed the memory subset. Blood was collected by leukapheresis, and PBMCs were isolated by Ficoll-Histopaque density gradient centrifugation and then cryopreserved in liquid nitrogen vapor phase. Analytical flow cytometry was used to check the purity and quantity of every magnetically sorted T cell population. Each sorted fraction had its genomic DNA isolated and then quantified by UV absorbance on a Nanodrop 2000c. A word on this clone: Its antigen is currently not known. There are no base qualities to consult, and no much larger clone falls within one base.

TCR CDR3 regions were amplified from genomic DNA by multiplex PCR using the deep immunoSEQ assay. Extracted genomic DNA from each cell subset was distributed evenly across all wells of several immunoSEQ 96-well plates, and each plate was treated as a replicate. For sorted subsets, approximately 210 ng of genomic DNA, equivalent to some 33,000 T cell genomes, went into each replicate PCR. The purified libraries were quantified using a Qubit 3.0 fluorometer, sized with a Bioanalyzer 2100, and then quantified again using the KAPA Library Quantification kit. A separate single-read 150-cycle Illumina NextSeq 550 flow cell was used to sequence each immunoSEQ 96-well plate. Under the source paper's analysis protocol: Because the immunoSEQ output held only junctional sequences and lacked quality scores, the filtering could not match the filtering applied to full-length reads. To assign V/J genes and CDR3, sequences were annotated using PyIR, a Python wrapper for IgBLAST v1.9, with IMGT germline references. Reads were removed for weak V/J assignments (E-value above 1e-6), missing CDR3, stop codons, out-of-frame junctions, or ambiguous translated residues. V3J clonotypes were defined as sequences sharing the same inferred V gene, J gene, and CDR3 amino acid sequence. Percentage overlap between repertoires was computed as shared unique clonotypes divided by the size of the smaller repertoire. Richness of each repertoire was evaluated using RTK rarefaction, the Chao1 estimator, and Recon v2.1 estimates of unobserved clonotypes. Generation probabilities were computed with OLGA for all TCRbeta clonotypes obtained by the gDNA method from a handful of donors. TCRdb obtained this table from immuneACCESS and retained in-frame rearrangements with V and J assigned. These tables miss some clones; where compared with another copy, unresolved V genes account for less than half of the shortfall, and the remainder is unexplained. V and J calls plus clone size are reproduced from that table; the DNA served to infer D and trimming. This sample gives under 2,500,000 clones in total; almost 96% of them show up just once. The ten largest make up approximately 0.13% of the sample.

The sample taken for sequencing was naive CD4+ T cells sorted from blood. What this sample's cell subset or site label stands for: CD45RA+ positively selected. The clonotype comes from a young man in good health.

The CDR3 reads as follows: CASTRGGNKDNSPLHF. In nucleotide form, the sequence is TGCGCCAGCACTCGGGGAGGGAATAAGGATAATTCACCCCTCCACTTT. The rearrangement combines TRBV5-1 with TRBJ1-6, with no confidently assigned D gene. CDR1 and CDR2 were assigned from the germline V gene as SGHRS and YFSETQ. The CDR3 holds 16 amino acids from the cysteine to the phenylalanine. Of all the DNA, just the CDR3 is kept, 48 bases in frame from base 1. Trimming costs V 6 bases and J 5 bases, and their ends lie 18 bases apart.